This entry lists 27 T cell receptor beta chains sequenced from one sample in a study of OX40 agonist ivuxolimab in advanced cancers. Some clones are missing from TCRdb's copy, which holds only in-frame ones; the method was immunoSEQ multiplex PCR. The table lists roughly 20,000 clones, just under 75% of them singletons. This specimen was CD4+ or CD8+ T cells sorted from blood, taken in a trial of the OX40 agonist ivuxolimab. These receptors came from an adult with an advanced solid tumor such as melanoma, head and neck, liver or kidney cancer.

Only one count was recorded for this clone. V is TRBV7-6 and J is TRBJ2-5, with TRBD2 identical over 11 bases. Unmatched junction bases numbered 8, after V lost 2 bases and J lost 3 bases. CDR1 is SGHVS, CDR2 FNYEAQ, per germline. This CDR3 has 17 residues. The CDR3 here is CASSLIPLAGGEETQYF. The CDR3 DNA is TGTGCCAGCAGCTTAATCCCTCTAGCGGGGGGAGAAGAGACCCAGTACTTC.

This chain links TRBV6-4 with TRBJ1-2; D uncertain. CDR3 length: 13 amino acids. The ends were cut back, 5 bases at V and 4 bases at J, with 11 bases in the middle. CDR1 MRHNA and CDR2 SNTAGT come from the germline V gene. The CDR3 protein is CASSFDGSYGYTF. CDR3 coding DNA: TGTGCCAGCAGTTTTGACGGCTCCTATGGCTACACCTTC.

There are a few counts of this clone. This chain uses TRBV19 with TRBJ1-3; no clear D. V shed 1 base and J shed 0 bases, with 1 base lying between them. There are 13 residues in the CDR3. Germline V gene data show CDR1 as LNHDA and CDR2 as SQIVND (reference sequence). CDR3 loop: CASSIVSGNTIYF. CDR3 in DNA: TGTGCCAGTAGTATAGTCTCTGGAAACACCATATATTTT.

The chain combines TRBV13 with TRBJ1-2; no firm D call. This CDR3 is 16 amino acids long. The germline V gene has CDR1 PRHDT and CDR2 FYEKMQ (reference sequence). V dropped 0 bases and J dropped 0 bases, with 11 bases sitting between them. As DNA, the CDR3 is TGTGCCAGCAGCTTAGGCCGGGCCCGAGCTAACTATGGCTACACCTTC. Amino acids: CASSLGRARANYGYTF.

The gene calls are TRBV11-1 and TRBJ2-1, with 7 bases aligning to TRBD1. Trimming at V came to 5 bases and at J to 4 bases, leaving 5 bases not matched to a gene. The CDR3 is made up of 14 amino acids. Germline V gene data show CDR1 as SGHAT and CDR2 as FQDESV (reference sequence). DNA for the CDR3: TGTGCCAGCAGCCATGGGACAGAATACAATGAGCAGTTCTTC. Amino acid sequence: CASSHGTEYNEQFF.

This chain connects TRBV28 to TRBJ1-5; no clear D gene. CDR3 length: 15 amino acids. Germline CDR1 is MDHEN and CDR2 is SYDVKM. The V gene lost 3 bases and the J gene lost 0 bases, with 9 bases spanning the gap. CDR3 region: CASSLFRDSNQPQHF. The CDR3 DNA sequence: TGTGCCAGCAGTTTGTTCAGAGATAGCAATCAGCCCCAGCATTTT.

The J gene is TRBJ2-7, the V gene TRBV9; no definite D call. Trimming pared 0 bases from V and 1 base from J, leaving 5 bases between. CDR1 and CDR2 (germline): SGDLS, YYNGEE. This CDR3 has 13 residues. The DNA of the CDR3 is TGTGCCAGCAGCGTAGATCCATCCTACGAGCAGTACTTC. Residues: CASSVDPSYEQYF.

The rearrangement joins TRBV7-9 to TRBJ2-7; D might be TRBD1 or TRBD2, each matching 5 bases. CDR3 length: 13 amino acids. Trimming removed 5 bases from V and 3 bases from J, with 11 bases in between. CDR1 and CDR2 from the germline V gene are SEHNR and FQNEAQ (reference sequence). The CDR3 DNA reads as TGTGCCAGCAGCCCCCCAGGGAGCTACGAGCAGTACTTC. This codes for CASSPPGSYEQYF.

The V and J genes are TRBV6-5 and TRBJ2-7; D is unclear. In germline, CDR1 is MNHEY, CDR2 SVGAGI. This CDR3 spans 12 amino acids. The V gene lost 5 bases and the J gene lost 4 bases, with 9 bases spanning the gap. CDR3 nucleotide sequence: TGTGCCAGCAGTAACATATGGTACGAGCAGTACTTC. It specifies CASSNIWYEQYF.

V gene TRBV4-3 combines with J gene TRBJ1-2, with a possible D match to TRBD1 (5 bases). Looked up from germline, CDR1 is LGHNA and CDR2 is YSLEER. The CDR3 is made up of 15 amino acids. Trimming shortened V by 0 bases and J by 0 bases, and 8 bases separated the two germline ends. The DNA of the CDR3 is TGCGCCAGCAGCCAAGAAAGGGACCCTAACTATGGCTACACCTTC. This encodes CASSQERDPNYGYTF.

This chain uses TRBV27 with TRBJ1-5; no definite D call. This CDR3 is 12 amino acids long. V lost 3 bases and J lost 6, with 6 bases in between. Per germline, CDR1 MNHEY and CDR2 SMNVEV (reference sequence). In DNA form, the CDR3 reads TGTGCCAGCAGTTTTTTGGGTCAGCCCCAGCATTTT. It is translated as CASSFLGQPQHF.

The rearrangement joins TRBV21-1 to TRBJ2-1; TRBD1 is taken as the D call from the table, unchecked against the DNA. TRBV21-1 is annotated as a pseudogene. This CDR3 spans 16 amino acids. DNA of the CDR3: TGTGCCAGCAGCAACCGGGACAGGAAGGGATCCAATGAGCAGTTCTTC. This translates into CASSNRDRKGSNEQFF.

This sequence joins TRBV13 and TRBJ1-5; 7 bases line up with TRBD1. This CDR3 is built from 15 residues. J gave up 4 bases and V 0 bases, and 3 bases lay outside the gene matches. Germline V gives CDR1 PRHDT, CDR2 FYEKMQ (reference sequence). The CDR3 DNA follows: TGTGCCAGCAGCTTAGGGAGGGGGCGAAATCAGCCCCAGCATTTT. Protein sequence: CASSLGRGRNQPQHF. The full variable domain, with the rest looked up from reference TRBV13 and TRBJ1-5, is AAGVIQSPRHLIKEKRETATLKCYPIPRHDTVYWYQQGPGQDPQFLISFYEKMQSDKGSIPDRFSAQQFSDYHSELNMSSLELGDSALYFCASSLGRGRNQPQHFGDGTRLSIL.

This clone was counted once. The chain couples TRBV6-1 to TRBJ2-5; TRBD1 or TRBD2 may be the D gene (5 bases each). The germline V gene has CDR1 MNHNS and CDR2 SASEGT. The CDR3 loop spans 11 amino acids. V was trimmed by 3 bases and J by 10 bases, leaving 9 bases between them. The CDR3 reads CASSEGERQYF. Here the CDR3 DNA reads TGTGCCAGCAGTGAGGGGGAGCGCCAGTACTTC.

The V and J genes are TRBV6-5 and TRBJ1-2, with D hard to call. Trimming removed 2 bases at V and 2 bases at J, with 9 bases between. Germline CDR1 and CDR2: MNHEY and SVGAGI. The CDR3 runs 14 residues. The CDR3: CASSYGRSNYGYTF. The CDR3 DNA sequence: TGTGCCAGCAGTTACGGACGTTCGAACTATGGCTACACCTTC.

The genes are TRBV12-5 and TRBJ1-2; no firm D call. Trimming left V 5 bases short and J 8 bases short, with 15 bases between. CDR3 length: 13 amino acids. From germline, CDR1 is LGHNT and CDR2 FRNRAP. The CDR3 protein is CASGDGRAWGYTF. The DNA for the CDR3 is TGTGCTAGTGGTGACGGGCGGGCTTGGGGCTACACCTTC.

The chain joins TRBV30 to TRBJ1-2; no definite D call. Per the germline V gene, CDR1 is GTSNPN and CDR2 is SVGIG (reference sequence). Trimming removed 3 bases at V and 4 bases at J, with 12 bases between. The CDR3 runs 13 residues. The CDR3 DNA is TGTGCCTGGAGGGGCGGCGGTAGCTATGGCTACACCTTC. Residues: CAWRGGGSYGYTF. Based on the CDR3 plus reference TRBV30 and TRBJ1-2, the full variable domain is SQTIHQWPATLVQPVGSPLSLECTVEGTSNPNLYWYRQAAGRGLQLLFYSVGIGQISSEVPQNLSASRPQDRQFILSSKKLLLSDSGFYLCAWRGGGSYGYTFGSGTRLTVV.

This rearrangement joins TRBV4-1 to TRBJ2-2, with D unclear. Germline V gene sequence: CDR1 MGHRA, CDR2 YSYEKL. There are 15 residues in the CDR3. V dropped 0 bases and J dropped 3 bases, with 8 bases sitting between them. The CDR3 here is CASSQEPRHTGELFF. CDR3 in DNA: TGCGCCAGCAGCCAAGAGCCCCGGCACACCGGGGAGCTGTTTTTT.

This chain joins TRBV6-5 and TRBJ1-1; weak D call: TRBD1 (5 bases). The germline V gene encodes CDR1 MNHEY and CDR2 SVGAGI. The CDR3 length is 12 residues. V was pared by 5 bases and J by 4 bases, with 8 bases between. Written as DNA, the CDR3 is TGTGCCAGCAGTCACGGGACCACTGAAGCTTTCTTT. Protein sequence: CASSHGTTEAFF.

This rearrangement joins TRBV7-2 to TRBJ2-7, with a possible D match to TRBD2 (5 bases). This CDR3 has 11 residues. V lost 6 bases, J lost 7 bases, and 10 bases lay in between. Germline V CDR1 and CDR2: SGHTA, FQGNSA. For the CDR3, the DNA is TGTGCCAGCAGTCTAGCTTGGGAGCAGTACTTC. Amino acid sequence: CASSLAWEQYF.

The V gene is TRBV11-2, the J gene TRBJ2-7; D remains ambiguous. The V end was cut by 1 base, the J end by 4 bases, with 17 bases between. This CDR3 is built from 16 residues. Germline CDR1 reads SGHAT; CDR2 reads FQNNGV. The CDR3 spells CASSLAVGSTRYEQYF. In DNA, the CDR3 is TGTGCCAGCAGCTTAGCCGTGGGGTCCACAAGGTACGAGCAGTACTTC.

This clone has a handful of counts. The CDR3, as DNA: TGCGCCAGCAGCCAACCGGGACCGGGTTTTGGCTACACCTTC. It specifies CASSQPGPGFGYTF. The chain couples TRBV4-1 to TRBJ1-2, with D possibly matching TRBD1 (5 bases). The CDR3 is 14 residues long. Germline CDR1 reads MGHRA; CDR2 reads YSYEKL. V lost 2 bases to trimming and J lost 7 bases, with 14 bases between them.

The chain is built from TRBV9 and TRBJ2-1; D might be TRBD2 (6 bases). The V gene's germline CDR1 is SGDLS and CDR2 YYNGEE. The CDR3 contains 15 residues. Trimming removed 2 bases from V and 6 bases from J, with 15 bases in between. In nucleotides, the CDR3 is TGTGCCAGCAGCGTTGTATCGGGAGCTCCCAATGAGCAGTTCTTC. It specifies CASSVVSGAPNEQFF.

The J gene is TRBJ2-2, the V gene TRBV6-5; TRBD1 might be the D (5 bases). The CDR3 is made up of 15 amino acids. CDR1 is MNHEY, CDR2 SVGAGI, per germline. Trimming stripped 3 bases from V and 5 bases from J, with 13 bases between. The CDR3 coding sequence is TGTGCCAGCAGTTATTTCCAGGGATGGACCGGGGAGCTGTTTTTT. Translating gives CASSYFQGWTGELFF.

A single count supports this clone. The V gene is TRBV4-1, the J gene TRBJ2-1, with D hard to call. CDR1 is MGHRA and CDR2 is YSYEKL in the germline V gene. This CDR3 comprises 15 residues. V was clipped by 1 base and J by 0 bases, with 7 bases between them. The CDR3 spells CASSQVVTSYNEQFF. The CDR3 DNA follows: TGCGCCAGCAGCCAAGTCGTAACCTCCTACAATGAGCAGTTCTTC.

The rearrangement joins TRBV12-5 to TRBJ1-1; no reliable D call. Per germline, CDR1 LGHNT and CDR2 FRNRAP. V lost 7 bases and J lost 0, with 6 bases in between. The CDR3 has 12 amino acids. The CDR3 region has the DNA TGTGCTAGTGCGAGGCTGAACACTGAAGCTTTCTTT. It codes for CASARLNTEAFF.

V and J are TRBV4-1 and TRBJ2-2; D possibly uses TRBD1 or TRBD2 (5 bases each). Germline CDR1 is MGHRA and CDR2 is YSYEKL. The CDR3 consists of 15 residues. The V and J ends lost 4 bases and 1 base respectively, with 10 bases between them. The CDR3 sequence is CASSPRGVNTGELFF. The DNA for the CDR3 is TGCGCCAGCAGCCCTCGAGGGGTGAACACCGGGGAGCTGTTTTTT.